These 8 T cell receptor beta chains share one sample of origin, sequenced in a study of human T cells and chemical hapten exposure. Total RNA was extracted from unfractionated whole blood. In TCRdb, the 5' RACE reads were re-called with MiXCR into one record per CDR3 protein. The sample has tens of thousands of distinct CDR3 sequences, 6% to 8.5% seen once. These TCRs come from a male donor in good health.

Many counts were recorded for this clonotype. The J gene is TRBJ2-1, the V gene TRBV3-2. TRBV3-2 represents a pseudogene. The CDR3 length is 11 residues. The CDR3, as DNA: TGTGCCAGCAATAAGGCCAATGAGCAGTTCTTC. It is translated as CASNKANEQFF.

The chain employs TRBV11-2 and TRBJ1-2; D might be TRBD1 (5 bases). This CDR3 is 15 amino acids long. Looked up from germline, CDR1 is SGHAT and CDR2 is FQNNGV. The V and J ends lost 5 bases and 8 bases respectively, with 21 bases between them. CDR3 residues: CASSPLSGAYEGYTF. The CDR3 DNA follows: TGTGCCAGCAGCCCTCTTTCCGGGGCCTATGAGGGCTACACCTTC.

The rearrangement joins TRBV6-5 to TRBJ1-1; TRBD1 is a possible D gene (5 bases). Germline CDR1 and CDR2: MNHEY and SVGAGI. The CDR3 is made up of 13 amino acids. V dropped 5 bases and J dropped 10 bases, with 17 bases sitting between them. This chain's CDR3 is CASSTLPGRGAFF. The CDR3 DNA follows: TGTGCCAGCAGTACGCTGCCGGGGAGGGGAGCTTTCTTT.

In its sample, this clonotype was seen many times. The chain links TRBV6-2 or TRBV6-3 to TRBJ1-1; D remains ambiguous. CDR3 length: 15 residues. From germline, CDR1 is MNHEY and CDR2 SVGEGT. The V gene lost 5 bases and the J gene lost 3 bases, with 16 bases spanning the gap. Here the CDR3 reads CASSPPGERDTEAFF. The CDR3 DNA follows: TGTGCCAGCAGTCCGCCTGGGGAGAGGGACACTGAAGCTTTCTTT.

In the case of this clonotype: Just one base apart from a much larger clone, this may be a read error. The J gene is TRBJ1-1, the V gene TRBV5-4, with D possibly being TRBD1 (5 bases). CDR3 length equals 14 residues. The germline V gene has CDR1 SGHNT and CDR2 YYREEE (reference sequence). The CDR3 DNA reads TGTGCCAACAGCCGTGGACGGGGGGACACTGAAGCTTTCTTT. This codes for CANSRGRGDTEAFF.

This clonotype has just a few counts. This sequence joins TRBV12-5 and TRBJ2-6; 7 nucleotides line up with TRBD1. Germline CDR1 LGHNT, CDR2 FRNRAP. CDR3 length equals 17 residues. With V trimmed by 6 bases and J by 0 bases, 8 bases remained unmatched. This CDR3 reads CASGPPGQLSGANVLTF. The CDR3, as DNA: TGTGCTAGTGGACCCCCGGGACAGCTCTCTGGGGCCAACGTCCTGACTTTC.

The chain is built from TRBV6-5 and TRBJ2-1; D is unclear. Trimming removed 6 bases at V and 9 bases at J, with 18 bases between. CDR1 and CDR2 from the germline V gene are MNHEY and SVGAGI. There are 14 residues in the CDR3. The CDR3 coding sequence is TGTGCCAGCAGCCATAGGTCCGCTTGCGGTGAGCAGTTCTTC. Amino acid sequence: CASSHRSACGEQFF.

This clonotype was counted at least ten times. The chain links TRBV10-3 to TRBJ2-3, with D perhaps TRBD2 (5 bases). V was cut by 0 bases and J by 1 base, with 11 bases left in between. Germline CDR1 reads ENHRY; CDR2 reads SYGVKD. The CDR3 has 16 amino acids. Written as DNA, the CDR3 is TGTGCCATCAGTGAGTCTATGGCTAGCCGCACAGATACGCAGTATTTT. Translated, it gives CAISESMASRTDTQYF.